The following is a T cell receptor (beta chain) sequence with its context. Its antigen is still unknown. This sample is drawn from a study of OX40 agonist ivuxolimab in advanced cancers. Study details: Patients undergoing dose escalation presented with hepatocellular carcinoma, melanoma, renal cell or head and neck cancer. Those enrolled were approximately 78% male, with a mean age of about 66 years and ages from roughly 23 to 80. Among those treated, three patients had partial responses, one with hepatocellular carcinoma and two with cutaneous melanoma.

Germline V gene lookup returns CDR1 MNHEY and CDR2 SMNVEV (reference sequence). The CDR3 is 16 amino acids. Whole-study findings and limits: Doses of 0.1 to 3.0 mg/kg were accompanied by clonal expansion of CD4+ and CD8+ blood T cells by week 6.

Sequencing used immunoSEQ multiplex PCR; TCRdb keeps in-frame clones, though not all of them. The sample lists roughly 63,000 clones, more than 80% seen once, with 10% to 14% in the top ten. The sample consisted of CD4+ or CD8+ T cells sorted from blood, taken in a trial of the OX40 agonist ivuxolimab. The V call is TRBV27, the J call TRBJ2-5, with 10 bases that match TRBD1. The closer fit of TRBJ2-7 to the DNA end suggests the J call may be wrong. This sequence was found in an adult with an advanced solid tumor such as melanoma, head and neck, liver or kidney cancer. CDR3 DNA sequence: TGTGCCAGCAGTTCCCCCGGGACAGGGGTAAAATACGAGCAGTACTTC. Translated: CASSSPGTGVKYEQYF.